Sequencing of this TCR beta chain was carried out in a study of radiation and T cells in renal cell carcinoma (dated by TCRdb to the early 2020s). Background on the whole study: In total, approximately 51 samples, comprising 26 tumors and approximately 27 peripheral blood samples, were subjected to TCR beta sequencing. The last blood draw occurred 4 weeks after radiation, at the same time as nephrectomy. Across all 55 or so samples, 4,016,671 unique CDR3 nucleotide sequences, encoding 2,658,974 unique CDR3 amino acid sequences, were identified. General conclusions and limits of the study: Because pretreatment tumor biopsies were not available, the baseline intratumoral presence of clonotypes could not be determined. Effects of radiation dose or scheduling on the TCR repertoire could not be addressed with the single-armed trial design. In blood, the top tumor clonotypes increased from baseline to 2 weeks after radiation and then shrank by 4 weeks, which suggests a temporary expansion of tumor-resident clones. Dynamics of the blood repertoire were not tracked past 4 weeks after treatment.

The time point label corresponds to: blood 4 weeks post-SBRT, at nephrectomy. Interpreted using the paper, the treatment or condition label stands for: 15 Gy SBRT to primary tumor, nephrectomy 4 weeks later. Samples came from a clinical trial, in which primary renal cell carcinomas received 15 Gy stereotactic body radiation therapy followed by nephrectomy 4 weeks later. To follow tumor-enriched clonotypes, peripheral blood was collected serially from radiation-treated patients at baseline and again at 2 weeks and 4 weeks after SBRT. Every patient's renal cell carcinoma showed clear cell pathology. Genomic DNA for TCR sequencing was prepared using the QIAamp DNA Blood Mini Kit (Qiagen). The analyses included only samples that passed all quality control checks. TCR beta libraries were generated from genomic DNA with the immunoSEQ kit, following the manufacturer's recommendations. For library preparation, a first multiplex PCR was performed with proprietary primers, followed by a second PCR in which unique barcodes were added, and bead cleanups were performed after each round. Each sample batch included a kit-provided positive control reaction and a negative control reaction. The final libraries underwent checking on an Agilent 4200 TapeStation D1000 ScreenTape, volumetric pooling, and quantification by qPCR. Sequencing was performed on an Illumina NextSeq500 with a MidOutput 150-cycle cartridge, and 156 Read1 and 15 Index1 cycles were run with kit custom primers. The pooled library was loaded at around 1 pM, and about 19% PhiX control was spiked in. Concerning the study's data processing: The vendor-processed data were analyzed in R, and a clonotype was defined as all T cells that share the same CDR3 nucleotide sequence. For clone abundance analyses, frequencies were normalized to the 10,000 most abundant clones per sample. Public T cell clones, averaging fewer than five per sample, were removed before analysis. Tumor-enriched and baseline blood-enriched clonotypes were defined by at least a 32-fold difference in abundance between compartments. A beta-binomial differential abundance model was applied to find clonotypes that expanded or contracted between blood time points. Tumor-blood repertoire similarity was measured with the Baroni-Urbani and Buser coefficient, and groups were compared using two-tailed Wilcoxon tests in R. TCRdb obtained this table from immuneACCESS and retained in-frame rearrangements with V and J assigned. These tables miss some clones; where compared with another copy, unresolved V genes account for less than half of the shortfall, and the remainder is unexplained. Clonal size and the V and J genes are those of that table, whereas D and trimming came from the DNA. The sample table records about 34,000 clones; roughly 80% of these occur just once. The leading ten clones occupy around a third of the sample.

CDR1 SGHVS and CDR2 FQNEAQ were looked up in the germline V gene. The CDR3 covers 16 residues, taking in both the cysteine and the phenylalanine. Only the CDR3 part of the read is kept: 48 bases, read in frame from the first base. V is cut back by 2 bases and J by 5 bases, with 11 bases in the junction unmatched. This clone was counted between two and nine times. Its antigen is unknown. It has no much larger one-base neighbor in the sample; base qualities were not kept. This receptor was obtained from a man aged 55-75 years with renal cell carcinoma. The chain is made from TRBV7-8 and TRBJ2-5, and TRBD2 matches 7 of the central bases. Sample: blood, taken from a patient whose treatment included radiotherapy and nephrectomy. The DNA sequence is as follows: TGTGCCAGCAGCTTAAGTTTCGCGGGAGTAATGGAGACCCAGTACTTC. Its amino acids are CASSLSFAGVMETQYF.